The clone carrying this T cell receptor beta chain was counted ten times or more. The antigen is not known. TCRdb reprocessed the 5' RACE reads with MiXCR, giving one entry per CDR3 protein. The table lists roughly 50,000 distinct CDR3 sequences, 7.4% of them singletons. This sample stems from a study of T cells after yellow fever vaccination. Study summary: Each low-cell-number fraction was prepared by means of SMART-Seq v4 Ultra Low Input.

General observations from the study: Secondary responses were weaker yet peaked faster, day 5 versus 15.

V lost 1 base and J lost 0, with 16 bases in between. CDR3 length equals 18 residues. The germline V gene has CDR1 SGHVS and CDR2 FQNEAQ. The chain employs TRBV7-8 and TRBJ1-5; tentative D call: TRBD1 (6 bases). The material sequenced was CD8+ T cells sorted from PBMCs, taken roughly 14 days after the first yellow fever vaccination. This clonotype originated in a man between 18 and 29 years old who received the YFV17D yellow fever vaccine. The CDR3 reads CASSLGLQGSYSNQPQHF. As DNA, the CDR3 is TGTGCCAGCAGCTTAGGTCTACAGGGAAGCTATAGCAATCAGCCCCAGCATTTT.